Presented here are 7 T cell receptor beta chains from one specimen sequenced in a study of cytomegalovirus exposure and HLA in healthy donors. PCR employed 60 Vbeta and 13 Jbeta primers. Repertoires were generated with immunoSEQ multiplex PCR, while TCRdb's copy carries only in-frame clones and drops some. The repertoire holds some 150,000 clones, approximately 80% seen once, with about 5.2% in the top ten. Sequencing input: PBMCs. The receptor set was obtained from a man aged 25-45 years in good health and CMV-seropositive.

The chain employs TRBV11-2 and TRBJ2-1; the D is unclear. The ends were cut back, 4 bases at V and 7 bases at J, with 23 bases in the middle. The CDR3 totals 17 residues. Germline values: CDR1 SGHAT, CDR2 FQNNGV. CDR3: CASSSNKKVSPPNEQFF. The CDR3 coding sequence is TGTGCCAGCAGCTCGAACAAAAAAGTGTCCCCACCGAATGAGCAGTTCTTC.

This clone was observed once. The V call is TRBV7-9, the J call TRBJ2-3, with D possibly TRBD2 on 6 matching bases. CDR1 is SEHNR and CDR2 is FQNEAQ in the germline V gene (reference sequence). Trimming shortened V by 0 bases and J by 4 bases, and 11 bases separated the two germline ends. The CDR3 spans 15 residues. CDR3 bases: TGTGCCAGCAGCTTAGCCCGACTAGGACCAGATACGCAGTATTTT. Protein product: CASSLARLGPDTQYF.

This sequence joins TRBV5-1 and TRBJ2-3; TRBD2 matches 7 bases. Germline loops: CDR1 SGHRS, CDR2 YFSETQ. This CDR3 contains 12 residues. With 8 bases clipped from V and 5 bases from J, the junction kept 5 bases outside the gene matches. CDR3 bases: TGCGCCAGTCAGTCGGGGGGAGATACGCAGTATTTT. This translates into CASQSGGDTQYF.

The gene calls are TRBV28 and TRBJ2-4; possibly TRBD2 for D (5 bases). V gave up 6 bases and J gave up 1 base, with 13 bases separating them. Germline CDR1 and CDR2: MDHEN and SYDVKM. The CDR3 length is 15 residues. The CDR3 protein is CASRFTRSAKNIQYF. CDR3 nucleotides: TGTGCCAGCAGATTCACTAGGAGCGCCAAAAACATTCAGTACTTC.

This rearrangement joins TRBV29-1 to TRBJ1-3; the match to TRBD1 covers 8 bases. This CDR3 is 14 amino acids long. The trim removed 7 bases at V and 2 bases at J, leaving 7 bases unmatched. In germline, CDR1 is SQVTM, CDR2 ANQGSEA. In DNA, the CDR3 is TGCAGCGCCTGGACAGGGAAGGCTGGAAACACCATATATTTT. The encoded protein is CSAWTGKAGNTIYF.

This clone is medium-sized within its sample. As DNA, the CDR3 is TGTGCCAGCAGCTTAGTCGATTCACCCCTCCACTTT. Translation gives CASSLVDSPLHF. This sequence joins TRBV11-3 and TRBJ1-6; D not resolved. The germline gives CDR1 SGHNT, CDR2 YENEEA. The CDR3 is made up of 12 amino acids. The ends were cut back, 1 base at V and 8 bases at J, with 3 bases in the middle. Full variable domain (rest looked up from reference TRBV11-3 and TRBJ1-6): EAGVVQSPRYKIIEKKQPVAFWCNPISGHNTLYWYLQNLGQGPELLIRYENEEAVDDSQLPKDRFSAERLKGVDSTLKIQPAELGDSAVYLCASSLVDSPLHFGNGTRLTVT.

This sequence joins TRBV28 and TRBJ2-1; D might be TRBD2 (5 bases). CDR1 is MDHEN, CDR2 SYDVKM, per germline. This CDR3 has 15 amino acids. Deletions cut 3 bases from V and 2 bases from J, with 11 bases between. CDR3 bases: TGTGCCAGCAGTTTTGAGGGTAAGGCCTACAATGAGCAGTTCTTC. Protein: CASSFEGKAYNEQFF.